The following is a TCR beta chain sequence with its context. No antigen is known for it. V trimming: 5 bases; J trimming: 4 bases; junction bases outside the gene matches: 8. This CDR3 contains 15 residues. The germline gives CDR1 SQVTM, CDR2 ANQGSEA. This sample stems from a study of cytomegalovirus exposure and HLA in healthy donors. Vbeta (60) and Jbeta (13) primers were used in the PCR. Measured with immunoSEQ multiplex PCR; TCRdb has only the in-frame clones, and not every one. The data contain 100,000 to 150,000 clones, approximately 85% of them singletons. Study outcomes and limitations: The study designated roughly 150 TCR beta chains cytomegalovirus-associated. Sequences of the TCR beta chain were said to predict the HLA-A and HLA-B alleles of most subjects accurately.

The clonotype was recovered from a boy younger than 18 in good health and CMV-seronegative. The J gene is TRBJ2-1, the V gene TRBV29-1; 10 nucleotides align to TRBD2. Sample: PBMCs. The DNA of the CDR3 is TGCAGCGTTCGTAGCGGGGGGAAAGGGTACAATGAGCAGTTCTTC. Encoded protein: CSVRSGGKGYNEQFF.